This T cell receptor (beta chain) was documented in a study of graft-versus-host responses after intestinal transplantation. Notes on the study in general: Recipient-marrow GvH clones were detected, some having first appeared in ileum or blood.

CDR1 is SNHLY, CDR2 FYNNEI, per germline. The CDR3 contains 14 residues. J lost 0 bases, V lost 4 bases, and 0 bases had no gene match. In regard to this clone: Its antigen remains unidentified.

Sequenced by immunoSEQ multiplex PCR; TCRdb stores in-frame clones only, minus some. Among approximately 110,000 clones listed, more than 80% were seen once. The clonotype comes from a human donor who was the organ donor for an intestinal transplant. Sequenced material: unstimulated CD4+ T cells sorted from spleen or lymph node cells, taken before transplant. This chain joins TRBV2 and TRBJ2-5; TRBD1 agrees at 9 bases. The CDR3 is CASSGDRDQETQYF. DNA for the CDR3: TGTGCCAGCAGTGGGGACAGGGACCAAGAGACCCAGTACTTC.